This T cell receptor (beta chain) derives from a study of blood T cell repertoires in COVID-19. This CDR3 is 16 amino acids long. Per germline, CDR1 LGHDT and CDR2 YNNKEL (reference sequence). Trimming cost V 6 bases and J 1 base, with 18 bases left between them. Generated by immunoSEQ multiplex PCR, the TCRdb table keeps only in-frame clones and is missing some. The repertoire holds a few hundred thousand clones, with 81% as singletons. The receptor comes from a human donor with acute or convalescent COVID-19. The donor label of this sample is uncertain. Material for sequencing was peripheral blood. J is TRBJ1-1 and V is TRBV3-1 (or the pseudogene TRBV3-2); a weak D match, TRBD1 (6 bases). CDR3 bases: TGTGCCAGCAGGGCTGGACAGTCCAAGGGGAACACTGAAGCTTTCTTT. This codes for CASRAGQSKGNTEAFF.